The rows below give T cell receptor beta chains drawn from one sample of a study of shared clonotypes between healthy human individuals. Method: immunoSEQ multiplex PCR; TCRdb's copy keeps in-frame clones and lacks some. The sample has about a million clones, 70% to 85% seen once. Sequenced sample: memory CD4+ T cells from PBMCs. These TCRs come from a man aged 18 to 29 in good health. Some clones in this sample may be carry-over from other donors' samples. Each CDR3 is given with its conserved first and last residue. Fields, in order: D gene, clone size, J gene, CDR3 length, V gene, CDR3 protein, CDR3 DNA. A D gene is named only where the DNA matches it firmly. Size is omitted from some rows. Given values are once, few, many or a class for expanded clones.

D gene: .; clone size: .; J gene: TRBJ2-7; CDR3 length: 17; V gene: TRBV28; CDR3 protein: CASSLGSGRGSSYEQYF; CDR3 DNA: TGTGCCAGCAGTTTGGGATCGGGGCGGGGTAGCTCCTACGAGCAGTACTTC
D gene: TRBD1; clone size: .; J gene: TRBJ2-5; CDR3 length: 14; V gene: TRBV30; CDR3 protein: CAWSGTGIGETQYF; CDR3 DNA: TGTGCCTGGAGCGGGACAGGGATAGGGGAGACCCAGTACTTC
D gene: .; clone size: .; J gene: TRBJ1-5; CDR3 length: 16; V gene: TRBV28; CDR3 protein: CASRAGPRAGNQPQHF; CDR3 DNA: TGTGCCAGCAGAGCCGGGCCGCGGGCTGGCAATCAGCCCCAGCATTTT
D gene: .; clone size: .; J gene: TRBJ1-5; CDR3 length: 14; V gene: TRBV15; CDR3 protein: CATSRDRGNQPQHF; CDR3 DNA: TGTGCCACCAGCAGAGATCGGGGAAATCAGCCCCAGCATTTT
D gene: TRBD1; clone size: .; J gene: TRBJ1-4; CDR3 length: 15; V gene: TRBV2; CDR3 protein: CASNTGGSTIEKLFF; CDR3 DNA: TGTGCCAGCAATACAGGGGGCAGTACGATAGAAAAACTGTTTTTT
D gene: .; clone size: once; J gene: TRBJ1-1; CDR3 length: 14; V gene: TRBV5-4; CDR3 protein: CASSAPSTRTEAFF; CDR3 DNA: TGTGCCAGCAGCGCACCTAGTACACGGACTGAAGCTTTCTTT
D gene: TRBD1; clone size: .; J gene: TRBJ2-5; CDR3 length: 15; V gene: TRBV7-2; CDR3 protein: CASSATRDRQETQYF; CDR3 DNA: TGTGCCAGCAGCGCTACCCGGGACAGACAAGAGACCCAGTACTTC
D gene: .; clone size: once; J gene: TRBJ2-7; CDR3 length: 13; V gene: TRBV29-1; CDR3 protein: CSVAGLARGEQYF; CDR3 DNA: TGCAGCGTTGCTGGGCTAGCAAGGGGCGAGCAGTACTTC
D gene: TRBD1; clone size: .; J gene: TRBJ1-1; CDR3 length: 15; V gene: TRBV5-1; CDR3 protein: CASSWTGGASTEAFF; CDR3 DNA: TGCGCCAGCAGCTGGACAGGGGGCGCAAGCACTGAAGCTTTCTTT
D gene: .; clone size: .; J gene: TRBJ1-2; CDR3 length: 15; V gene: TRBV18; CDR3 protein: CASSPPETGRYGYTF; CDR3 DNA: TGTGCCAGCTCACCACCGGAAACAGGACGGTATGGCTACACCTTC
D gene: .; clone size: .; J gene: TRBJ2-7; CDR3 length: 13; V gene: TRBV5-1; CDR3 protein: CASNADGSYEQYF; CDR3 DNA: TGCGCCAGCAACGCCGACGGAAGCTACGAGCAGTACTTC
D gene: .; clone size: .; J gene: TRBJ2-1; CDR3 length: 10; V gene: TRBV29-1; CDR3 protein: CSVDYNEQFF; CDR3 DNA: TGCAGCGTTGATTACAATGAGCAGTTCTTC
D gene: TRBD2; clone size: .; J gene: TRBJ2-5; CDR3 length: 16; V gene: TRBV28; CDR3 protein: CASSLAASGTQETQYF; CDR3 DNA: TGTGCCAGCAGTTTAGCGGCTAGCGGGACCCAAGAGACCCAGTACTTC
D gene: .; clone size: .; J gene: TRBJ1-5; CDR3 length: 14; V gene: TRBV2; CDR3 protein: CASSGQGSTQPQHF; CDR3 DNA: TGTGCCAGCAGCGGCCAGGGTAGTACTCAGCCCCAGCATTTT
D gene: TRBD1; clone size: .; J gene: TRBJ2-2; CDR3 length: 14; V gene: TRBV2; CDR3 protein: CASGTGGRTGELFF; CDR3 DNA: TGTGCCAGCGGGACAGGGGGTAGGACCGGGGAGCTGTTTTTT